This TCR beta chain was sequenced during a study of T-cell memory formation after mild COVID-19. The V end was cut by 7 bases, the J end by 1 base, with 13 bases between. This CDR3 contains 14 residues. Per the germline V gene, CDR1 is SNHLY and CDR2 is FYNNEI. TCRdb reprocessed the 5' RACE reads with MiXCR, giving one entry per CDR3 protein. The sample shows about 430,000 distinct CDR3 sequences, 24% of them seen only once. This clonotype was seen a few times. This clonotype was sampled from an adult woman who had mild COVID-19 (a few samples of this study predate the infection). Cell type and time point are not known. The specimen sequenced was PBMCs or a T cell subset sorted from them (not recorded which). The V gene is TRBV2, the J gene TRBJ1-2; no reliable D call. The CDR3 DNA follows: TGTGCCAGCAAGAGGAGTCTTTTTAACTATGGCTACACCTTC. Translating gives CASKRSLFNYGYTF.